The sequence of this T cell receptor (beta chain) was determined in a study of T cell repertoires in cytomegalovirus infection. As for the study in general: Based on public TCR beta signatures, there were indications of CMV infection and of a matching HLA type.

With regard to this clonotype: The antigen remains unidentified.

Study conclusions and caveats: CMV-specific TCR beta clonotypes restricted by HLA-C dominated the ex vivo response. Carriers of CMV and the relevant HLA type were discriminated by public TCR beta frequency.

Each CDR3 protein is one row after TCRdb ran MiXCR on the reads. The sample contains about 900,000 distinct CDR3 sequences, 30% to 40% of which appear only once. This CDR3 spans 13 amino acids. The germline V gene has CDR1 SGDLS and CDR2 YYNGEE. Trimming pared 0 bases from V and 7 bases from J, leaving 7 bases between. Specimen: cultured CD8+ T cells from PBMCs, collected from culture after CMV antigen stimulation. The TCR sequence derives from a human donor in good health (CMV status not recorded). Some clones in this sample may be carry-over from other donors' samples. The J gene is TRBJ2-2, the V gene TRBV9; tentatively, D is TRBD2 (6 bases). The CDR3 bases are TGTGCCAGCAGCGTAGGACTAGGCGGGGAGCTGTTTTTT. Amino acids: CASSVGLGGELFF.